This T cell receptor beta chain is drawn from a study of Ad26.COV2.S vaccination and SARS-CoV-2 variants. The study's findings and limits: Post-vaccination spike-specific CD8+ and CD4+ T cell responses reportedly had substantial breadth.

As to this clone: Its antigen is as yet unknown.

Germline CDR1 GTSNPN, CDR2 SVGIG (reference sequence). This CDR3 is 13 amino acids long. V lost 1 base, J lost 0 bases, and 5 bases lay in between. The treatment: some 20 received Ad26.COV2.S at low or high dose, single or two shots; several received placebo; per-sample allocation not given. Samples were taken on day 63 after the first vaccine or placebo injection. Clones were sequenced by immunoSEQ multiplex PCR, and TCRdb holds only the in-frame ones, with some missing. This table holds 300,000 to 350,000 clones, 85% to 90% found once. Source: peripheral blood, taken in a trial of Ad26.COV2.S vaccine versus placebo. The sequence came from a person aged 18 to 65 who received the Ad26.COV2.S COVID-19 vaccine or a placebo. J is TRBJ2-3 and V is TRBV30; D not resolved. CDR3 loop: CAWSAPSTDTQYF. The CDR3 region has the DNA TGTGCCTGGAGTGCACCTAGCACAGATACGCAGTATTTT.